The T cell receptor beta chain under discussion was sequenced for a study of regulatory T cells in long-lasting Graves disease. This clonotype was observed a few times. Described time point: persistent/refractory GD, antithyroid drugs over 5 years with positive TRAb. Researchers made the TCR library from RNA that was extracted from PBMCs. CDR1 and CDR2 (germline): LGHDT, YNNKEL (reference sequence). CDR3 length: 17 amino acids. V was pared by 3 bases and J by 2 bases, with 9 bases of the junction left unmatched. Sequencing libraries for TCR beta were prepared with iRepertoire HTBI primers and Arm-PCR of CDR3 regions. A single record per CDR3 protein comes from TCRdb applying MiXCR to the multiplex PCR reads. The table lists 700,000 or so distinct CDR3 sequences, around 30% of them singletons.

Sequencing was performed on peripheral blood mononuclear cells (PBMCs), taken when the disease was refractory, from a patient treated with antithyroid drugs. The sequence was collected from a female donor with Graves disease. J is TRBJ2-2 and V is TRBV3-1; 7 nucleotides match TRBD1. The CDR3 coding sequence is TGTGCCAGCAGCCAGACCCGGGACAGCGCAAACACCGGGGAGCTGTTTTTT. Residues: CASSQTRDSANTGELFF.